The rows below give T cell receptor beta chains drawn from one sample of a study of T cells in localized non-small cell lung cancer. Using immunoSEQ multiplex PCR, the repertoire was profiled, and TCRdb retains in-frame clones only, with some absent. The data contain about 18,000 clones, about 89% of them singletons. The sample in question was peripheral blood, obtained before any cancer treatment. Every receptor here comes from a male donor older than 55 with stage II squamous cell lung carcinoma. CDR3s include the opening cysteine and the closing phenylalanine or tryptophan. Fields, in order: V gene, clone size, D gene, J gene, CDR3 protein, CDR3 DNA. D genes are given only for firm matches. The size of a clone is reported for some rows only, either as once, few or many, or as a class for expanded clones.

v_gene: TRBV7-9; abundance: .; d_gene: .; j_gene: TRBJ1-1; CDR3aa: CASSLGGINTEAFF; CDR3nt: TGTGCCAGCAGCTTAGGGGGCATAAACACTGAAGCTTTCTTT
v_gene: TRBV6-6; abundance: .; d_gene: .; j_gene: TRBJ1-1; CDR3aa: CASSENTEAFF; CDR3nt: TGTGCCAGCAGTGAGAACACTGAAGCTTTCTTT
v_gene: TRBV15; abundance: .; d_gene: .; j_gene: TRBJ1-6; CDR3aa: CATSRVDSPLHF; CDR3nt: TGTGCCACCAGCAGAGTGGATTCACCCCTCCACTTT
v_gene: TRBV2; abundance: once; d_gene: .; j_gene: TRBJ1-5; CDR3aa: CASSSLNQPQHF; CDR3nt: TGTGCCAGCAGTAGTCTCAATCAGCCCCAGCATTTT
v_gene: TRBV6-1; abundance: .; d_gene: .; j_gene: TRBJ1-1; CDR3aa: CASNRPGSYTEAFF; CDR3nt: TGTGCCAGCAACCGACCAGGGAGCTACACTGAAGCTTTCTTT
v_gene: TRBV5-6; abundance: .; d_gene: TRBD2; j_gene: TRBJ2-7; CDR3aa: CASSSGLADYEQYF; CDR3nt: TGTGCCAGCAGCTCGGGACTAGCGGACTACGAGCAGTACTTC
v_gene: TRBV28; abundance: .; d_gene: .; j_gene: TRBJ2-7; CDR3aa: CASSLRAFSYEQYF; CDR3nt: TGTGCCAGCAGTTTAAGGGCGTTTTCCTACGAGCAGTACTTC
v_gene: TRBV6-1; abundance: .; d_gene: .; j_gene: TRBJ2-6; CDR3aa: CASRDSSSGANVLTF; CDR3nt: TGTGCCAGCAGGGACTCGAGCTCTGGGGCCAACGTCCTGACTTTC
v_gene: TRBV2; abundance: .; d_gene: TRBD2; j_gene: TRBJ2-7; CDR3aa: CASSGLAGVSLRLYEQYF; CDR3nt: TGTGCCAGCAGTGGGCTAGCGGGAGTAAGCCTCCGCCTCTACGAGCAGTACTTC
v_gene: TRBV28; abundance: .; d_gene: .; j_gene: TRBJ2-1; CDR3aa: CASSQSNEQFF; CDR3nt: TGTGCCAGCAGTCAGTCCAATGAGCAGTTCTTC
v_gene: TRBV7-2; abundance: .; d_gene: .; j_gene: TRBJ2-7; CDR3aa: CASSLSSAGFYEQYF; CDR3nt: TGTGCCAGCAGCTTATCGTCAGCGGGCTTCTACGAGCAGTACTTC
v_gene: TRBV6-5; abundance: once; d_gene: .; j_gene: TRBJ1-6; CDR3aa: CASRQGNSPLHF; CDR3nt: TGTGCCAGCAGACAGGGAAATTCACCCCTCCACTTT
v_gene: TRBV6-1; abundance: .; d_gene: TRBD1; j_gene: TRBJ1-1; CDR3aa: CASSDRGRGEAFF; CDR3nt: TGTGCCAGCAGTGACAGGGGGAGGGGTGAAGCTTTCTTT
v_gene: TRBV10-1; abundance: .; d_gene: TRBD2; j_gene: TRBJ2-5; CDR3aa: CATGTRGFRETQYF; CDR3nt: TGCGCCACGGGGACTAGGGGGTTTCGGGAGACCCAGTACTTC
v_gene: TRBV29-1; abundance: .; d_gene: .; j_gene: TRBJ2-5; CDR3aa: CSALQETQYF; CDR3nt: TGCAGCGCCCTGCAAGAGACCCAGTACTTC
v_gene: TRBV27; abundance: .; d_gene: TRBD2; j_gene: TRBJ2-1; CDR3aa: CASSFGLAGNNEQFF; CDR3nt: TGTGCCAGCAGTTTCGGGCTAGCGGGGAACAATGAGCAGTTCTTC
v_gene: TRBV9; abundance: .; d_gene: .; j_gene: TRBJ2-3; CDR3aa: CASSVAPDLGTDTQYF; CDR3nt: TGTGCCAGCAGCGTAGCGCCAGATCTAGGCACAGATACGCAGTATTTT
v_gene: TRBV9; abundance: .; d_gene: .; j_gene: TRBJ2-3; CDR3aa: CASSVAPRPTDTQYF; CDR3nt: TGTGCCAGCAGCGTAGCGCCTAGACCCACAGATACGCAGTATTTT
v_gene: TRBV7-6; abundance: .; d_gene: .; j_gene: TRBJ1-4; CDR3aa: CASSSGQLPATNEKLFF; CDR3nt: TGTGCCAGCAGCTCTGGACAACTACCTGCAACTAATGAAAAACTGTTTTTT
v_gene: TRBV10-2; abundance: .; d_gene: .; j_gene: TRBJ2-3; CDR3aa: CATRGGGIFTDTQYF; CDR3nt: TGCGCCACCCGAGGGGGGGGGATCTTCACAGATACGCAGTATTTT
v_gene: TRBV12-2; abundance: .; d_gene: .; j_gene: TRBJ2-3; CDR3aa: CASRPRQGTDTQYF; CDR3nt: TGTGCAAGTCGCCCCCGACAAGGCACAGATACGCAGTATTTT
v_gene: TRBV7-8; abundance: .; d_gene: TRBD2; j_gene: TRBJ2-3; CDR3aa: CASSLLAGVYTQYF; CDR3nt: TGTGCCAGCAGCTTACTAGCGGGAGTCTATACGCAGTATTTT
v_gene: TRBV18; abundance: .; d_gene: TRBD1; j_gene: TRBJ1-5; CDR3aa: CASSPMGQGYNQPQHF; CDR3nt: TGTGCCAGCTCACCCATGGGACAGGGGTACAATCAGCCCCAGCATTTT
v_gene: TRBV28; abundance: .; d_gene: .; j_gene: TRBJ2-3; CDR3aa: CASSSGLVDRTDTQYF; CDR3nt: TGTGCCAGCAGTTCAGGCCTAGTTGATCGCACAGATACGCAGTATTTT
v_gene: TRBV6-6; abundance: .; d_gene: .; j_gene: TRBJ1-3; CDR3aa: CAGHTGMVGENTIYF; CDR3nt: TGTGCCGGTCACACAGGGATGGTCGGTGAAAACACCATATATTTT
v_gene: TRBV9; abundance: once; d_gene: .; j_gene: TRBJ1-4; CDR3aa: CASNKEKINEKLFF; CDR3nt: TGTGCCAGCAACAAGGAGAAGATTAATGAAAAACTGTTTTTT
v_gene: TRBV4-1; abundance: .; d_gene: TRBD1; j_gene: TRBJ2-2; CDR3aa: CASSYRTGGSTGELFF; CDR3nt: TGCGCCAGCAGCTATAGGACAGGGGGTTCCACCGGGGAGCTGTTTTTT
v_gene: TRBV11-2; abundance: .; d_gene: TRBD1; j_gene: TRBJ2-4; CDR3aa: CASSLGGRGPSNIQYF; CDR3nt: TGTGCCAGCAGCTTAGGGGGCAGGGGGCCCTCAAACATTCAGTACTTC
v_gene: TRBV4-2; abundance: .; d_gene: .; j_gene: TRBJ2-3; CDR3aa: CASSFGGGDTQYF; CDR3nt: TGTGCCAGCAGCTTCGGAGGGGGAGATACGCAGTATTTT
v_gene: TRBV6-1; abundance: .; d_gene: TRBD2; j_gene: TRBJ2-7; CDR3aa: CASSEVAGVQYEQYF; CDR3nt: TGTGCCAGCAGTGAGGTAGCGGGAGTACAGTACGAGCAGTACTTC
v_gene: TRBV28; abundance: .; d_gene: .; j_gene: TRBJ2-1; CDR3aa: CASSLWEYQGKNEQFF; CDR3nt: TGTGCCAGCAGTTTATGGGAATACCAGGGAAAAAATGAGCAGTTCTTC
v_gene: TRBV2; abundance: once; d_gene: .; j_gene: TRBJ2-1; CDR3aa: CASSEEKGRHEQFF; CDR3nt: TGTGCCAGCAGTGAAGAAAAGGGTCGCCATGAGCAGTTCTTC
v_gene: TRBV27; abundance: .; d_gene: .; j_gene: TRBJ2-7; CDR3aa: CASSLSEHNEQYF; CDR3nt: TGTGCCAGCAGTTTATCGGAACATAACGAGCAGTACTTC
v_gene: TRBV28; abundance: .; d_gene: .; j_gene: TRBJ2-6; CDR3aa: CASSVDLTGTGANVLTF; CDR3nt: TGTGCCAGCTCGGTCGACCTCACAGGGACTGGGGCCAACGTCCTGACTTTC
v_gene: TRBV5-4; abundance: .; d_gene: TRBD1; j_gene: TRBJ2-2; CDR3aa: CASSWRTGTGELFF; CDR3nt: TGTGCCAGCAGCTGGCGGACAGGCACCGGGGAGCTGTTTTTT
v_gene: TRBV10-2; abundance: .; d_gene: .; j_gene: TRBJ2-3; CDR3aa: CASSDRGGITDTQYF; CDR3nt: TGCGCCAGCAGTGACAGGGGCGGCATTACAGATACGCAGTATTTT
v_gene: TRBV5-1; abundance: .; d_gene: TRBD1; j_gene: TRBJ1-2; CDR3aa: CASSLAGQGAYGYTF; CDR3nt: TGCGCCAGCAGCTTGGCCGGGCAGGGGGCCTATGGCTACACCTTC
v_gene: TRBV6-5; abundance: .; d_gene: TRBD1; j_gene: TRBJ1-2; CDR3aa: CASRPGTVNGYTF; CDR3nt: TGTGCCAGCAGACCCGGGACAGTTAATGGCTACACCTTC
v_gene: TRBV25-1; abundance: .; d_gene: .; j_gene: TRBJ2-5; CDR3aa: CASTRGLRGGETQYF; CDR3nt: TGTGCCAGCACCCGGGGACTAAGGGGGGGAGAGACCCAGTACTTC
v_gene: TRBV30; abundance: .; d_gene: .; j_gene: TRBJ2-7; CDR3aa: CAWGFIWGRGAYEQYF; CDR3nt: TGTGCCTGGGGGTTTATATGGGGCAGAGGCGCCTACGAGCAGTACTTC
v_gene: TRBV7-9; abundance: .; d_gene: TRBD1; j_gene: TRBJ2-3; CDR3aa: CASSPGQSTDTQYF; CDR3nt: TGTGCCAGCAGCCCGGGACAGAGCACAGATACGCAGTATTTT
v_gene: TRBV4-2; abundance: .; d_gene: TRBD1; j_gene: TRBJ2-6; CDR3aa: CASSQEGQGSGANVLTF; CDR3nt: TGTGCCAGCAGCCAAGAGGGACAGGGATCTGGGGCCAACGTCCTGACTTTC
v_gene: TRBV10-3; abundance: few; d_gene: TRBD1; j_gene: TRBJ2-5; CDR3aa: CAISTPGTGEETQYF; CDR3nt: TGTGCCATCAGTACGCCCGGGACAGGGGAAGAGACCCAGTACTTC
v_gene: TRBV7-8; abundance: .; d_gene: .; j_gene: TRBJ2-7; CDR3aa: CASTLGVHSYEQYF; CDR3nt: TGTGCCAGCACCTTAGGGGTACATTCCTACGAGCAGTACTTC
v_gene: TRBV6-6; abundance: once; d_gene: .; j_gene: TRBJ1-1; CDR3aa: CATTVGVQTNTEAFF; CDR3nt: TGTGCCACCACGGTTGGGGTCCAGACCAACACTGAAGCTTTCTTT
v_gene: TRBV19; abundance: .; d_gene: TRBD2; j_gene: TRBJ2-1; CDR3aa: CASSRRLAGIYNEQFF; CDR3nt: TGTGCCAGTAGTCGCCGGTTAGCGGGGATTTACAATGAGCAGTTCTTC